This TCR beta chain is from a study of regulatory dendritic cells for organ transplantation. Findings and limits, study-wide: Naive T cells showed high diversity, memory cells less, memory CD8+ least. Between individuals, the alloreactive memory CD8+ T cell pool differed considerably.

The CDR3 extends over 14 amino acids. V was clipped by 4 bases and J by 4 bases, with 14 bases between them. Germline lookup yields CDR1 LNHNV and CDR2 YYDKDF (reference sequence). Notes on this clone: Its antigen is as yet unknown.

TCRdb's copy holds only in-frame clones and misses some; the assay was immunoSEQ multiplex PCR. The table includes under 30,000 clones, about three quarters detected once. Memory T cells were CD45RO+, naive were CD45RA+, sorted by FACS. This receptor was identified in a human donor in good health. The material sequenced was memory CD4+ T cells from blood. The subset here: CD45RO+ memory T cells. V is TRBV15 and J is TRBJ2-7; TRBD1 or TRBD2 may be the D gene (6 bases each). CDR3 bases: TGTGCCACCAGCAAGGGGGGACTCCAGTACGAGCAGTACTTC. Residues: CATSKGGLQYEQYF. The variable domain in full, with the rest retrieved from reference TRBV15 and TRBJ2-7, is DAMVIQNPRYQVTQFGKPVTLSCSQTLNHNVMYWYQQKSSQAPKLLFHYYDKDFNNEADTPDNFQSRRPNTSFCFLDIRSPGLGDTAMYLCATSKGGLQYEQYFGPGTRLTVT.